This entry lists 25 T cell receptor beta chains sequenced from one sample in a study of STAT5B mutations in CD4+ large granular lymphocyte leukemia. Repertoires were generated with immunoSEQ multiplex PCR, while TCRdb's copy carries only in-frame clones and drops some. The table has some 32,000 clones, around 81% seen once. Specimen: CD4+ T cells from blood buffy coats. Every receptor here comes from a human donor in good health.

This clone was detected a few times. The V gene is TRBV10-2, the J gene TRBJ1-1, with 8 bases matching TRBD1. Germline CDR1 WSHSY, CDR2 SAAADI. This CDR3 has 14 amino acids. V lost 6 bases and J lost 3; bases outside the gene matches: 6. The CDR3 loop reads CASRKGQEYTEAFF. CDR3 bases: TGCGCCAGCAGGAAGGGACAGGAGTACACTGAAGCTTTCTTT.

The V gene is TRBV7-2, the J gene TRBJ1-4; D gene ambiguous. V lost 4 bases to trimming and J lost 8 bases, with 11 bases between them. CDR1 SGHTA and CDR2 FQGNSA come from the germline V gene. CDR3 length: 13 amino acids. The chain's CDR3 is CASSSQGKEKLFF. In DNA form, the CDR3 reads TGTGCCAGCAGCTCCCAAGGGAAAGAAAAACTGTTTTTT.

The chain employs TRBV29-1 and TRBJ2-1, with TRBD2 identical over 10 bases. J gave up 6 bases and V 2 bases, and 4 bases lay outside the gene matches. This CDR3 has 14 amino acids. The germline gives CDR1 SQVTM, CDR2 ANQGSEA. CDR3 sequence reads: CSVENPSGGNEQFF. The CDR3 bases are TGCAGCGTTGAAAATCCTAGCGGGGGCAATGAGCAGTTCTTC.

The rearrangement joins TRBV27 to TRBJ1-1; 7 bases agree with TRBD1. The germline V gene encodes CDR1 MNHEY and CDR2 SMNVEV (reference sequence). The CDR3 is 14 residues long. V shed 4 bases and J 4 bases; nucleotides not matched to a gene: 6. CDR3 residues: CASSSPYRGTEAFF. DNA for the CDR3: TGTGCCAGCAGTTCCCCGTACAGGGGCACTGAAGCTTTCTTT.

The table lists this clone with a few counts. J is TRBJ2-7 and V is TRBV7-8; D is unclear. There are 13 residues in the CDR3. V lost 6 bases to trimming and J lost 5 bases, with 14 bases between them. The germline V gene encodes CDR1 SGHVS and CDR2 FQNEAQ. This CDR3 reads CASSPRWMNEQYF. CDR3 sequence (DNA): TGTGCCAGCAGTCCGAGGTGGATGAACGAGCAGTACTTC.

The chain carries TRBV5-8 and TRBJ2-2; D ambiguous. The ends were cut back, 0 bases at V and 2 bases at J, with 14 bases in the middle. CDR3 length: 17 residues. The germline gives CDR1 SGHTS, CDR2 YDEGEE. This CDR3 is CASSLVLASFNTGELFF. CDR3 DNA sequence: TGTGCCAGCAGCTTGGTTCTCGCTAGTTTTAACACCGGGGAGCTGTTTTTT.

V and J are TRBV27 and TRBJ2-1; no firm D call. With 3 bases removed from V and 9 bases from J, the gap between germline ends came to 18 bases. From germline, CDR1 is MNHEY and CDR2 SMNVEV (reference sequence). The CDR3 runs 15 residues. Written as DNA, the CDR3 is TGTGCCAGCAGTTTTACCATTGCGACACTTAGTGAGCAGTTCTTC. It yields the protein CASSFTIATLSEQFF.

This clone was observed a handful of times. This rearrangement joins TRBV5-1 to TRBJ2-7; D uncertain. There are 15 residues in the CDR3. Per germline, CDR1 SGHRS and CDR2 YFSETQ. V was shortened by 0 bases and J by 3 bases, with 13 bases between the two germline ends. The CDR3 protein is CASSLAADSFYEQYF. The DNA of the CDR3 is TGCGCCAGCAGCTTGGCCGCAGATTCCTTCTACGAGCAGTACTTC.

The rearrangement joins TRBV27 to TRBJ2-1; 8 nucleotides agree with TRBD2. The CDR3 covers 15 residues. Per germline, CDR1 MNHEY and CDR2 SMNVEV (reference sequence). V dropped 4 bases and J dropped 5; count of bases not matched to a gene: 7. CDR3 protein: CASSYRTSRNNEQFF. CDR3 DNA sequence: TGTGCCAGCAGTTACCGGACTAGCAGGAACAATGAGCAGTTCTTC.

The chain joins TRBV6-5 to TRBJ2-1; D is ambiguous. V was pared by 4 bases and J by 8 bases, with 9 bases between. Germline CDR1 MNHEY, CDR2 SVGAGI. The CDR3 is 12 amino acids. The CDR3 DNA follows: TGTGCCAGCAGTTCCCTCAGTTATGAGCAGTTCTTC. Translating it yields CASSSLSYEQFF.

This clone was recorded only once. The CDR3 nucleotides are TGTGCCAGTAGTATACGGGGGCAGTCTAGCGCCAATATCTACGAGCAGTACTTC. Translating gives CASSIRGQSSANIYEQYF. The V and J genes are TRBV19 and TRBJ2-7; D may be TRBD1 or TRBD2 (6 bases each). V gave up 2 bases and J gave up 3 bases, with 23 bases separating them. This CDR3 spans 18 amino acids. Germline values: CDR1 LNHDA, CDR2 SQIVND (reference sequence).

The chain joins TRBV28 to TRBJ2-7, with D perhaps TRBD2 (5 bases). V was clipped by 6 bases and J by 0 bases, with 15 bases between them. Germline V gives CDR1 MDHEN, CDR2 SYDVKM. This CDR3 is built from 15 residues. CDR3 nucleotide sequence: TGTGCCAGCAGCTCGTGGGCGGGCGCCTCCTACGAGCAGTACTTC. Protein: CASSSWAGASYEQYF. Filled out from reference TRBV28 and TRBJ2-7, the complete variable domain reads DVKVTQSSRYLVKRTGEKVFLECVQDMDHENMFWYRQDPGLGLRLIYFSYDVKMKEKGDIPEGYSVSREKKERFSLILESASTNQTSMYLCASSSWAGASYEQYFGPGTRLTVT.

As to this clone: The same CDR3 arises from other DNA sequences in this sample as well. V usage is TRBV5-4 and J usage is TRBJ1-2; TRBD1 matches at 9 bases. The trim removed 4 bases at V and 8 bases at J, leaving 15 bases unmatched. The CDR3 runs 16 residues. The germline V gene encodes CDR1 SGHNT and CDR2 YYREEE (reference sequence). The chain's CDR3 is CASSLGGADRGYGYTF. In DNA, the CDR3 is TGTGCCAGCAGCCTGGGTGGGGCGGACAGGGGTTACGGCTACACCTTC.

The CDR3 loop is CASSFATTGWGNQPQHF. CDR3 sequence (DNA): TGCGCCAGCAGCTTTGCGACAACAGGGTGGGGCAATCAGCCCCAGCATTTT. The chain employs TRBV5-1 and TRBJ1-5; D is perhaps TRBD1 (6 bases). V dropped 2 bases and J dropped 2 bases, with 17 bases sitting between them. The CDR3 consists of 17 residues. The germline CDR1 and CDR2 sequences are SGHRS and YFSETQ.

CDR3 in amino acids: CASSSQSFDTQYF. The CDR3 DNA is TGTGCCAGCAGCTCTCAGTCCTTCGATACGCAGTATTTT. The chain is built from TRBV7-2 and TRBJ2-3, with no clear D. CDR3 length: 13 residues. The germline V gene has CDR1 SGHTA and CDR2 FQGNSA. V gave up 4 bases and J gave up 6 bases, with 11 bases separating them.

V gene TRBV9 combines with J gene TRBJ2-5; the match to TRBD2 covers 9 bases. The CDR3 totals 15 residues. V gave up 0 bases and J gave up 4 bases; unmatched junction bases: 4. Germline assignment: CDR1 SGDLS and CDR2 YYNGEE. The CDR3 loop is CASSVAAGGGETQYF. CDR3 DNA: TGTGCCAGCAGCGTAGCGGCGGGAGGGGGAGAGACCCAGTACTTC.

The rearrangement links TRBV2 to TRBJ1-4, with TRBD1 matching 9 bases. The CDR3 sequence is 14 residues long. The V gene's germline CDR1 is SNHLY and CDR2 FYNNEI. V dropped 5 bases and J dropped 5; count of bases not matched to a gene: 3. CDR3 nucleotide sequence: TGTGCCAGCAGTCTCGGACAGGGGAATGAAAAACTGTTTTTT. It specifies CASSLGQGNEKLFF.

This clone was counted a single time. The CDR3 protein is CASSGLAGFTDTQYF. The CDR3 bases are TGTGCCAGTAGCGGACTGGCGGGGTTCACAGATACGCAGTATTTT. The chain is built from TRBV19 and TRBJ2-3, with D perhaps matching TRBD2 (6 bases). V was shortened by 6 bases and J by 2 bases, with 15 bases between the two germline ends. CDR3 length equals 15 residues. Germline V CDR1 and CDR2: LNHDA, SQIVND (reference sequence). The full variable domain, completed using reference TRBV19 and TRBJ2-3, is DGGITQSPKYLFRKEGQNVTLSCEQNLNHDAMYWYRQDPGQGLRLIYYSQIVNDFQKGDIAEGYSVSREKKESFPLTVTSAQKNPTAFYLCASSGLAGFTDTQYFGPGTRLTVL.

The V and J genes are TRBV30 and TRBJ2-7, with 10 bases fitting TRBD2. Germline V CDR1 and CDR2: GTSNPN, SVGIG (reference sequence). With V trimmed by 5 bases and J by 7 bases, 5 bases remained unmatched. This CDR3 has 12 amino acids. Here the CDR3 reads CAWGSGRREQYF. The CDR3 DNA reads as TGTGCCTGGGGTAGCGGGAGGAGGGAGCAGTACTTC.

The sample holds a few counts of this clone. V usage is TRBV6-5 and J usage is TRBJ2-7; 7 nucleotides agree with TRBD1. The CDR3 runs to 15 residues. With 0 bases clipped from V and 3 bases from J, the junction kept 5 bases outside the gene matches. CDR1 and CDR2 from the germline V gene are MNHEY and SVGAGI. CDR3 loop: CASSYSGNRGYEQYF. The CDR3 DNA reads TGTGCCAGCAGTTACTCGGGAAACAGGGGCTACGAGCAGTACTTC.

The CDR3 here is CASRREGSNYGYTF. As DNA, the CDR3 is TGTGCCAGCAGGCGGGAGGGGAGCAACTATGGCTACACCTTC. The V gene is TRBV28, the J gene TRBJ1-2; the D gene is possibly TRBD1 (5 bases). The V gene lost 6 bases and the J gene lost 2 bases, with 13 bases spanning the gap. Germline loops: CDR1 MDHEN, CDR2 SYDVKM. CDR3 length equals 14 residues.

Points on this clone: An end of the junction does not agree with germline; a read error may underlie this. This sequence joins TRBV19 and TRBJ2-5; 7 bases align to TRBD2. The CDR3 contains 15 residues. Germline assignment: CDR1 LNHDA and CDR2 SQIVND (reference sequence). Here the CDR3 reads CASTFSASGQGTQYF. CDR3 DNA: TGTGCCAGTACTTTTTCGGCTAGCGGCCAAGGGACCCAGTACTTC.

The rearrangement uses TRBV18 and TRBJ1-2, with unresolved D. Trimming removed 3 bases from V and 3 bases from J, with 11 bases in between. CDR1 is KGHSH and CDR2 is LQKENI in the germline V gene. The CDR3 spans 14 residues. CDR3 coding DNA: TGTGCCAGCTCACCCTCCCTACGGGACTATGGCTACACCTTC. It translates to CASSPSLRDYGYTF. The full variable domain, completed using reference TRBV18 and TRBJ1-2, is NAGVMQNPRHLVRRRGQEARLRCSPMKGHSHVYWYRQLPEEGLKFMVYLQKENIIDESGMPKERFSAEFPKEGPSILRIQQVVRGDSAAYFCASSPSLRDYGYTFGSGTRLTVV.

The rearrangement uses TRBV20-1 and TRBJ1-1; D call uncertain. The CDR3 loop spans 11 amino acids. Trimming cost V 1 base and J 7 bases, with 7 bases left between them. CDR1 and CDR2 from the germline V gene are DFQATT and SNEGSKA (reference sequence). The CDR3 sequence is CSARGGGEAFF. CDR3 nucleotide sequence: TGCAGTGCTAGAGGCGGTGGTGAAGCTTTCTTT.

The J gene is TRBJ2-5, the V gene TRBV12-5; 7 bases fit TRBD1. J gave up 1 base and V 2 bases, and 10 bases lay outside the gene matches. Germline lookup yields CDR1 LGHNT and CDR2 FRNRAP. The CDR3 extends over 17 amino acids. CDR3 sequence: CASGLSRDSNFQETQYF. CDR3 DNA: TGTGCTAGTGGTTTGTCCCGGGACAGCAATTTCCAAGAGACCCAGTACTTC.